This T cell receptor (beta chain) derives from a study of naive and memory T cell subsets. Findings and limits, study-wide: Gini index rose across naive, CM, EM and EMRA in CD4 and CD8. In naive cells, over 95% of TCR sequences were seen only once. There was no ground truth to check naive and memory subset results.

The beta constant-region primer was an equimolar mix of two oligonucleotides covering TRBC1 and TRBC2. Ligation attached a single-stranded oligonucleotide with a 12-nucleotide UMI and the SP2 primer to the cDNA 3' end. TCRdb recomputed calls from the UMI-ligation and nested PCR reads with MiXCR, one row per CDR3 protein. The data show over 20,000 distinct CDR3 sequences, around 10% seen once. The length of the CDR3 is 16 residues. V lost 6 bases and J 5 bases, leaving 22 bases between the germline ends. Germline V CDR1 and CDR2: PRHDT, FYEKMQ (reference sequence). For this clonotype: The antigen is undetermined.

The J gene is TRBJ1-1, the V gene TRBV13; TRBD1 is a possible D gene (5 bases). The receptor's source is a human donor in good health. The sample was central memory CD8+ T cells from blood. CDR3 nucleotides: TGTGCCAGCAGGGACCTTCTCGACAGAGCTATGACTGAAGCTTTCTTT. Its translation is CASRDLLDRAMTEAFF.